Listed here is a single TCR beta chain. This clone was observed a few times. Its antigen has not been determined. Per-nucleotide qualities are absent, and no much larger clonotype sits a single base away. The High Capacity cDNA Reverse Transcription Kit was used to reverse transcribe all of the isolated RNA, meaning that expressed TCRB transcripts were what got sequenced. Naive, central memory and regulatory T cell samples underwent deep immunoSEQ sequencing, averaging about 3.3 million total reads per sample. Sorted cells were lysed in RLT buffer, and RNA was extracted using DNase-treated RNeasy Micro or Mini kits according to cell number. To prevent cross-contamination, each cell subset was processed individually, whereas patient and healthy donor samples were processed jointly. The immunoSEQ multiplex PCR was used to amplify TCRB sequences from cDNA, yielding 87-bp fragments that span the CDR3 region. Amplicons were sequenced on the Illumina HiSeq platform. Turning to the authors' computational methods: PCR bias was corrected computationally using synthetic template baselines, and reads within Hamming distance 2 were collapsed, with unmergeable singletons discarded. Reads were aligned against IMGT so that V, D and J genes, CDR3 length and insertions or deletions at six rearrangement sites could be assigned. Within each subset, clonotype counts were normalized to sorted cell number, and only after that were true diversity and Gini coefficients computed with the tcR R package. The overlap coefficient, calculated on TCRB nucleotide sequences, was used to measure repertoire sharing. Not all clones reach the TCRdb copy of this immuneACCESS table, which keeps in-frame sequences only. Checked studies attribute under half of the gap to unresolved V genes and leave the rest unexplained. V and J calls and clone size come straight from that table; D and trimming were deduced from the DNA. Recorded for this sample are around 280,000 clones; about 8.5% of them occurred a single time. The ten largest account for 1% of the sample.

These data belong to a study of beta chain features in type 1 diabetes listed by TCRdb under 2018. Background on the whole study: Mean age, gender distribution, total cell number and subset yield did not differ between patients and healthy donors. In the study, recently diagnosed type 1 diabetes patients and matched healthy donors were compared on the TCRB repertoires of their sorted circulating CD4+ T cell subsets. Naive and central memory subsets were obtained from all 30 or so donors, but regulatory and stem cell-like memory subsets were isolated from only 8 patients and roughly eight healthy donors. A total of some 100,000,000 sorted cells were examined across all samples, and a strong correlation was observed between cell number per subset and RNA yield.

The full study reports these points: Naive, central memory and regulatory TCRB repertoires appeared to be more alike among patients than among healthy donors. Fewer insertions and more nucleotide deletions at VDJ recombination sites were observed in patients with type 1 diabetes, implying thymic rearrangement abnormalities. A moderate but significant shortening of TCRB CDR3 length was observed in type 1 diabetes patients in all four CD4+ subsets. Because the HLA sub-analyses included only small numbers of individuals, any influence of HLA type on TCRB rearrangement was left unresolved. Sequencing cDNA rather than genomic DNA could over-represent highly expressing activated cells, although activation and CD3 levels did not differ between groups. Shorter templates might be favored by PCR, yet because patient and control samples were amplified and corrected together, any such skew would affect both groups equally.

Trimming takes 7 bases from V and 3 bases from J, and the germline ends sit 7 bases apart. Inclusive of the bounding cysteine and phenylalanine, the CDR3 is 13 residues long. Here the CDR3 DNA is all that survives: 39 bases in frame from base 1. The germline V gene (reference sequence) provides CDR1 SEHNR and CDR2 FQNEAQ. A single peripheral blood draw of around 0.11 L on average was collected from each donor into heparinised tubes. A BD FACSAria II was used to sort naive, central memory, regulatory and stem cell-like memory CD4+ T cells with a panel that included CD45RO, CCR7, CD25, CD127, CD95 and CD27. A purity above 98% was achieved for all sorted populations. PBMCs were isolated right away by Lymphoprep density gradient centrifugation and were stained directly, without culture. So that batch effects would be minimized, each experiment stained and sorted samples in pairs, pairing one healthy donor with one patient.

This sequence originates from a woman aged 18-35 years in good health. Specimen: central memory CD4+ T cells from blood. The rearrangement joined TRBV7-9 to TRBJ1-6, with no confident D gene call. This receptor has the CDR3 CASNTDYNSPLHF. The sequenced DNA is TGTGCCAGCAACACAGACTATAATTCACCCCTCCACTTT. Reference TRBV7-9 and TRBJ1-6 proteins supply the regions before and after the CDR3; the full variable domain is: DTGVSQNPRHKITKRGQNVTFRCDPISEHNRLYWYRQTLGQGPEFLTYFQNEAQLEKSRLLSDRFSAERPKGSFSTLEIQRTEQGDSAMYLCASNTDYNSPLHFGNGTRLTVT.